Sequencing of this TCR beta chain was carried out in a study of PD-L1 blockade in urothelial cancer. Turning to the study itself: From 0 to 3 prior chemotherapy regimens had been given to the patients. A median of roughly 130,000 T cells was found in the blood samples.

Losses at the gene ends were 6 bases for V and 3 bases for J; bases not matched to a gene: 5. CDR1 is LNHDA, CDR2 SQIVND, per germline (reference sequence). CDR3 length: 15 amino acids. Regarding time point: pretreatment peripheral blood. TCRdb keeps only in-frame clones here, not all; method: immunoSEQ multiplex PCR. The profile shows 56,000 or so clones, less than 90% of them singletons. This clonotype was sampled from a man between 70 and 80 years old with urothelial cancer. Sequenced here: PBMCs, sampled around atezolizumab (anti-PD-L1) treatment. The chain links TRBV19 to TRBJ2-7; TRBD2 aligns across 13 bases. CDR3 residues: CASSQRTSGSYEQYF. Here the CDR3 DNA reads TGTGCCAGTAGCCAAAGGACTAGCGGGAGCTACGAGCAGTACTTC.